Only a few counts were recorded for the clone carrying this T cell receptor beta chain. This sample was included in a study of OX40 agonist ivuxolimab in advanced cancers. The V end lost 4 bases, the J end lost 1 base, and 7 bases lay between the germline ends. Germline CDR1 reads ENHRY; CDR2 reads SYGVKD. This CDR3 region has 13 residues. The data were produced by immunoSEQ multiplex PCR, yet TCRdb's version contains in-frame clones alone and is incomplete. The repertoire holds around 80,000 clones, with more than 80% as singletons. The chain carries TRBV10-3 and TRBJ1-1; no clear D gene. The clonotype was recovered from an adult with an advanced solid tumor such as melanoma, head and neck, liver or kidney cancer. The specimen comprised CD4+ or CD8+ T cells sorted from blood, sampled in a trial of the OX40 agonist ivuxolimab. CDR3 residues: CAISGPPNTEAFF. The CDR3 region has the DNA TGTGCCATCAGTGGCCCGCCGAACACTGAAGCTTTCTTT.